This TCR beta chain appears in the sequencing data of a study of blood T cells in healthy people across ages. To note about this clonotype: Antigen unknown.

CDR1 and CDR2 from the germline V gene are MDHEN and SYDVKM. The CDR3 length is 14 residues. V lost 6 bases, J lost 1 base, and 13 bases lay in between. Donors ranged from about 6 to 95 years old and were healthy Caucasians in Russia. A second 7 to 11 cycle PCR used barcoded and J-beta primers. Unique molecular identifiers of 12 random nucleotides labeled each cDNA. TCRdb fed the 5' RACE reads into MiXCR, producing one record per CDR3 protein. This sample carries about 540,000 distinct CDR3 sequences, less than 25% of them seen once, and the ten largest clones take roughly 9%. Study observations and caveats: For the donors, CMV status was unknown and possibly confounded expanded clonotype changes.

These data also featured in a second study, about T cells of mothers and their children.

The TCR sequence derives from a boy aged 5 to 17 in good health. The sequenced material came from blood. This sequence joins TRBV28 and TRBJ2-7; perhaps TRBD2 as D (6 bases). The CDR3 nucleotides are TGTGCCAGCAGCCCGATCGGGGGATCCTACGAGCAGTACTTC. Translating it yields CASSPIGGSYEQYF.